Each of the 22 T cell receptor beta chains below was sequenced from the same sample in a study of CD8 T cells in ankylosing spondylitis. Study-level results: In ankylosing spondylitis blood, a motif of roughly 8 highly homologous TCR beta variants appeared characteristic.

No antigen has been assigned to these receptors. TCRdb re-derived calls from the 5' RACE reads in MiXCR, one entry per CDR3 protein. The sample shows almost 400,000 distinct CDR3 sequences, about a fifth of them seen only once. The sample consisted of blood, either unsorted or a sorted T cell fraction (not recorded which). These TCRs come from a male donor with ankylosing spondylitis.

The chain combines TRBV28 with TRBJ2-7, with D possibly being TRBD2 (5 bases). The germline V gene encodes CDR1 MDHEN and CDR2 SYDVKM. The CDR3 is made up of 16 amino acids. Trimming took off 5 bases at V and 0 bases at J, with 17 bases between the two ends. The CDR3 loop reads CASSQWGETFSYEQYF. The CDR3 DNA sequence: TGTGCCAGCAGTCAGTGGGGAGAGACTTTCTCCTACGAGCAGTACTTC.

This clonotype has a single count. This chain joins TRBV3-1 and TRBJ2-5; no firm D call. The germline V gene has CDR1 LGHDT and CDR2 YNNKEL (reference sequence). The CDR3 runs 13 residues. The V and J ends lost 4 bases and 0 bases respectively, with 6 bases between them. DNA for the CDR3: TGTGCCAGCAGCCGATGGGACCAAGAGACCCAGTACTTC. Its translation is CASSRWDQETQYF.

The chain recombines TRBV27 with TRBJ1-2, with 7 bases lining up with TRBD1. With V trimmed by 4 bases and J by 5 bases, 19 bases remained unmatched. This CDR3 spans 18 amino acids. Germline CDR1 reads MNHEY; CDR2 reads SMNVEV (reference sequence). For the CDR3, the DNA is TGTGCCAGCAGTTCCTTTAGAGGAGACCAGGGGGTGAAATATGGCTACACCTTC. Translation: CASSSFRGDQGVKYGYTF.

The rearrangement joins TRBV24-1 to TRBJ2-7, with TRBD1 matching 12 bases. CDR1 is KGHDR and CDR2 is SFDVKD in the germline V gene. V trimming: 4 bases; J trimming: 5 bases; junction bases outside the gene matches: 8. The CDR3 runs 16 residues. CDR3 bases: TGTGCCACCAGTGACCGGGGACAGGGGGCTTTCAACGAGCAGTACTTC. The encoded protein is CATSDRGQGAFNEQYF.

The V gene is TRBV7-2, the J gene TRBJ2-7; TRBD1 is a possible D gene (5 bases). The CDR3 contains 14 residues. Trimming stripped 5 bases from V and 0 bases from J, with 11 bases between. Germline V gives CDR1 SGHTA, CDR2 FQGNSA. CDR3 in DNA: TGTGCCAGCAGCGAATCGACAGACTCCTACGAGCAGTACTTC. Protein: CASSESTDSYEQYF. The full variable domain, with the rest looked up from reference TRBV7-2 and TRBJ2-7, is GAGVSQSPSNKVTEKGKDVELRCDPISGHTALYWYRQSLGQGLEFLIYFQGNSAPDKSGLPSDRFSAERTGGSVSTLTIQRTQQEDSAVYLCASSESTDSYEQYFGPGTRLTVT.

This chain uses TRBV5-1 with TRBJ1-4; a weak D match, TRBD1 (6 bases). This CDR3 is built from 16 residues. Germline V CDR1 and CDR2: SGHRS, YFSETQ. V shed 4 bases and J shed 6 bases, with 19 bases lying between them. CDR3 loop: CASSPGPGQLDEKLFF. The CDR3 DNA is TGCGCCAGCAGCCCAGGTCCGGGACAATTAGATGAAAAACTGTTTTTT.

This chain's CDR3 is CASSSTGGSLEQYF. The DNA of the CDR3 is TGTGCCAGCAGCTCAACAGGGGGAAGCCTGGAGCAGTACTTC. The V and J genes are TRBV7-8 and TRBJ2-7, with TRBD1 matching 8 bases. Germline CDR1 is SGHVS and CDR2 is FQNEAQ. Unmatched junction bases numbered 9, after V lost 4 bases and J lost 7 bases. The CDR3 contains 14 residues.

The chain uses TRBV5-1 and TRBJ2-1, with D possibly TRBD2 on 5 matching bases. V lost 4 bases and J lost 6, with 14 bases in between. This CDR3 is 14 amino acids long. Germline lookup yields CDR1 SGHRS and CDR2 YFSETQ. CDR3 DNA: TGCGCCAGCAGCCCGATAGCGTATACCAATGAGCAGTTCTTC. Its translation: CASSPIAYTNEQFF.

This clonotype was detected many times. CDR3 in amino acids: CASSFGGLTEAFF. In nucleotides, the CDR3 is TGTGCCAGCAGTTTTGGGGGTCTCACTGAAGCTTTCTTT. The rearrangement links TRBV12-3 or TRBV12-4 to TRBJ1-1; D possibly corresponds to TRBD1 (5 bases). With 3 bases removed from V and 4 bases from J, the gap between germline ends came to 9 bases. The CDR3 consists of 13 residues.

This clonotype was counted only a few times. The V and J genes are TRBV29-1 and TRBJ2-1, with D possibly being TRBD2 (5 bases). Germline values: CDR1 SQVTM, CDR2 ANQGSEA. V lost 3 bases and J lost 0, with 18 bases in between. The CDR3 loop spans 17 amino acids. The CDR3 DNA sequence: TGCAGCGTTGATCGAACGGTCGGGGTTTACTCCTACAATGAGCAGTTCTTC. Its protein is CSVDRTVGVYSYNEQFF.

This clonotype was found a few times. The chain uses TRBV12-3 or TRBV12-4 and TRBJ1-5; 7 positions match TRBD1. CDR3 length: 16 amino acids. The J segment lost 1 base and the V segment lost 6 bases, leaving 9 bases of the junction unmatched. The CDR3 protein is CASRGRGGISNQPQHF. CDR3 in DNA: TGTGCCAGCAGAGGCAGGGGGGGTATCAGCAATCAGCCCCAGCATTTT.

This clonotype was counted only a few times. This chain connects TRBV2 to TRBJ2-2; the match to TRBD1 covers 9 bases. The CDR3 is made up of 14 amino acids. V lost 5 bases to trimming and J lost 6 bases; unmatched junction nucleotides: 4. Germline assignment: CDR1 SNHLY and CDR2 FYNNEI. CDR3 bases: TGTGCCAGCAGTTGGACAGGGGAAGCCGGGGAGCTGTTTTTT. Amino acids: CASSWTGEAGELFF.

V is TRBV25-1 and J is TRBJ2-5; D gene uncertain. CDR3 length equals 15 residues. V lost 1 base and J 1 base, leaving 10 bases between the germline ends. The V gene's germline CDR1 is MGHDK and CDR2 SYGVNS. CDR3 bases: TGTGCCAGCAGTGAATCCGGATTACTCCAAGAGACCCAGTACTTC. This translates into CASSESGLLQETQYF.

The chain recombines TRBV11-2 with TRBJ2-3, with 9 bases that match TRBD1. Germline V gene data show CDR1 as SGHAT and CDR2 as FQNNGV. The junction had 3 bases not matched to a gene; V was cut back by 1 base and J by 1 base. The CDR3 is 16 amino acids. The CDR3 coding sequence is TGTGCCAGCAGCTTAGGCCGGGACAGGGGCACAGATACGCAGTATTTT. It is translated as CASSLGRDRGTDTQYF.

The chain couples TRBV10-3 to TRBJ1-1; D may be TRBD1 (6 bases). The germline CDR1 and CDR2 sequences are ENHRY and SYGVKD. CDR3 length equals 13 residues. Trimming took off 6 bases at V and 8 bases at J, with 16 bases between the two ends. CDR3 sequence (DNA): TGTGCCATCAGGAAATTACAGGGTTTCGAAGCTTTCTTT. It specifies CAIRKLQGFEAFF.

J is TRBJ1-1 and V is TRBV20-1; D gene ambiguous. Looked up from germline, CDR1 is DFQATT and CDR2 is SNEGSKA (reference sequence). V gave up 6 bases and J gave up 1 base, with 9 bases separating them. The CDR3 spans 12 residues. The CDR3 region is CSAPRGNTEAFF. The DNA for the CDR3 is TGCAGTGCCCCTCGAGGGAACACTGAAGCTTTCTTT.

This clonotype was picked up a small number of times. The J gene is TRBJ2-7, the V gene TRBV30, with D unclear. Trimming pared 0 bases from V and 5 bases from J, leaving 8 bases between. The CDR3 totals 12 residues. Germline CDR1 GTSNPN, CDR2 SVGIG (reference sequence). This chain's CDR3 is CAWSVLGNEQYF. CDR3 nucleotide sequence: TGTGCCTGGAGTGTACTGGGAAACGAGCAGTACTTC.

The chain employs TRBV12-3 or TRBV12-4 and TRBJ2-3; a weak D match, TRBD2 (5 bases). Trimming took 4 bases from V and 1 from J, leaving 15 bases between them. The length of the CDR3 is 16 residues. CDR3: CASSSLDRSGTDTQYF. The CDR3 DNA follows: TGTGCCAGCAGTTCACTAGATAGGAGTGGCACAGATACGCAGTATTTT.

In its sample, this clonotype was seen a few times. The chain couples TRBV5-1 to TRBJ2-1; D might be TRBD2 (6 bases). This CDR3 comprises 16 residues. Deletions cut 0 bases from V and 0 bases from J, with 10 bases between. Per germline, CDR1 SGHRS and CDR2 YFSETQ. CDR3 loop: CASSLDGSASYNEQFF. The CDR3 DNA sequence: TGCGCCAGCAGCTTGGACGGGAGCGCCTCCTACAATGAGCAGTTCTTC. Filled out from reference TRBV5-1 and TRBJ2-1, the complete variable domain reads KAGVTQTPRYLIKTRGQQVTLSCSPISGHRSVSWYQQTPGQGLQFLFEYFSETQRNKGNFPGRFSGRQFSNSRSEMNVSTLELGDSALYLCASSLDGSASYNEQFFGPGTRLTVL.

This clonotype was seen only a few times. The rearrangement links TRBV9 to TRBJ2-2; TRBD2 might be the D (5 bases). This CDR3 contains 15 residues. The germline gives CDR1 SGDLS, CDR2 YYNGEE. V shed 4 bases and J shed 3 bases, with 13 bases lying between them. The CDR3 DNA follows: TGTGCCAGCAGCCCGCACGGAGGTTACACCGGGGAGCTGTTTTTT. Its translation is CASSPHGGYTGELFF.

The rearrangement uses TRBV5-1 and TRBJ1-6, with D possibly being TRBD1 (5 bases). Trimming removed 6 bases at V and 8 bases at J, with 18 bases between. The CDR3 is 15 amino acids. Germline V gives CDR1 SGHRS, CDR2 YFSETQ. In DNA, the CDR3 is TGCGCCAGCACCGAAATATCCCCGGGGGATTCACCCCTCCACTTT. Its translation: CASTEISPGDSPLHF.

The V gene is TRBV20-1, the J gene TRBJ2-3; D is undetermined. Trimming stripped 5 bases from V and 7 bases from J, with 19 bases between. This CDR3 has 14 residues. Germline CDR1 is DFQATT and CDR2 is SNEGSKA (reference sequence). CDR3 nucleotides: TGCAGTGCTCTAAGCAGACTTCTCCTTAATACGCAGTATTTT. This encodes CSALSRLLLNTQYF.